Sequencing of this T cell receptor beta chain was carried out in a study of blood T cell repertoires in COVID-19. Seattle participants joined during active infection and were tracked over time. CDR1 is SGDLS, CDR2 YYNGEE, per germline. The CDR3 runs 14 residues. V trimming: 4 bases; J trimming: 5 bases; junction bases outside the gene matches: 6. Source study methods: Reference gene primer amplification in the assay estimated nucleated cell counts. Clones were sequenced by immunoSEQ multiplex PCR, and TCRdb holds only the in-frame ones, with some missing. That table is the source of V, J and clone size, and D and trimming were worked out from the DNA. The sample records hundreds of thousands of clones, roughly 79% being singletons.

The TCR sequence derives from a woman of 80 years or more with COVID-19, enrolled during active disease. J is TRBJ1-2 and V is TRBV9; 9 positions agree with TRBD1. Specimen: peripheral blood. CDR3 DNA sequence: TGTGCCAGCAGCCCAGACGGGACAGGGTATGGCTACACCTTC. The encoded protein is CASSPDGTGYGYTF.